The present T cell receptor beta chain was sequenced within a study of Graves' ophthalmopathy and Graves' hyperthyroidism. Study-level points and caveats: Ophthalmopathy versus stable hyperthyroidism: 13-signature model gave 85% to 90% sensitivity, less than 83% specificity.

Excluded were patients with other autoimmune diseases, uncontrolled infections, pregnancy or lactation. An approximately 10 ml volume of fresh peripheral blood provided the PBMCs. As the template, RNA transcripts were used to amplify TCR beta CDR3 regions. The authors performed first-round RT-PCR with HTBI primers and then a second-round multiplex PCR. TCRdb re-derived calls from the multiplex PCR reads in MiXCR, one entry per CDR3 protein. The sample carries 400,000 or so distinct CDR3 sequences, about 18% recorded once. Concerning this clonotype itself: Its antigen is not identified.

This CDR3 contains 18 residues. Between the trimmed V and J ends, which lost 0 bases and 2 bases, there was a span of 17 bases. Germline V gene lookup returns CDR1 MGHDK and CDR2 SYGVNS. This clonotype was sampled from an adult woman with stable Graves' hyperthyroidism. V usage is TRBV25-1 and J usage is TRBJ1-5, with a possible D match to TRBD1 (5 bases). The source material was peripheral blood. The CDR3 region is CASSEYQGTREGNQPQHF. CDR3 sequence (DNA): TGTGCCAGCAGTGAATATCAGGGAACCCGGGAGGGCAATCAGCCCCAGCATTTT.